This paragraph covers one TCR beta chain sequence. Its antigen is currently unknown. CDR1 is DFQATT, CDR2 SNEGSKA, per germline (reference sequence). The CDR3 sequence is 17 residues long. The V end lost 1 base, the J end lost 0 bases, and 13 bases lay between the germline ends. This record comes from a study of identical twins. TCRdb ran MiXCR on the 5' RACE reads and lists one entry per CDR3 protein. The sample consists of about 530,000 distinct CDR3 sequences, about 20% of them appearing once. Study results and caveats: Zero-insertion results could be subject to partial confounding by invariant MAIT and iNKT cells.

This sample was shared with a second study, whose subject was yellow fever vaccine responses in identical twins.

The sample comprised CD4+ T cells sorted from blood. J is TRBJ1-6 and V is TRBV20-1, with D possibly being TRBD1 (6 bases). This TCR was sampled from a woman under 30 in good health. DNA of the CDR3: TGCAGTGCTAGAGCAGGGGACCTGAGCTCCTATAATTCACCCCTCCACTTT. The encoded protein is CSARAGDLSSYNSPLHF.